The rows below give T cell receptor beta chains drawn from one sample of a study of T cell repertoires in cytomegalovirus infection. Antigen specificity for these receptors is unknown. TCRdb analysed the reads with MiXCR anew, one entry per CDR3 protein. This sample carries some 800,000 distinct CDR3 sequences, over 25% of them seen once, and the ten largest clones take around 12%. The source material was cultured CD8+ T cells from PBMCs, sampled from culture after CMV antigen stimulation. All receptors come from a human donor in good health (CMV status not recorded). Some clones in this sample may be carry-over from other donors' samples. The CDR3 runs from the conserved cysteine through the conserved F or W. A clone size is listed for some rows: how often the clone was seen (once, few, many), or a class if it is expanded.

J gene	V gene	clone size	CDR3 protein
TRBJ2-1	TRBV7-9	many	CASSPNDEQFF
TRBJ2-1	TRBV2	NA	CASNGRVNNEQFF
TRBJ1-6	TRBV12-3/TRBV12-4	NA	CASTVRDPYNSPLHF
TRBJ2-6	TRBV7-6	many	CASSGISGANVLTF
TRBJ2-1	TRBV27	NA	CASSLPERARGEQFF
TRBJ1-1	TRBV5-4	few	CASSLQGRDTEAFF
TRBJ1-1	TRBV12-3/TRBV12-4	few	CASSLGVAGDTEAFF
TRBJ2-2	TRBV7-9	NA	CASLTSAANTGELFF
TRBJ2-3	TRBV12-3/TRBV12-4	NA	CASNWDSPTDTQYF
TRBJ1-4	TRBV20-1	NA	CSAPTNEKLFF
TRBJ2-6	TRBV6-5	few	CASSYFLGALSGANVLTF
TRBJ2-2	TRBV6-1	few	CASRSLREERHTGELFF
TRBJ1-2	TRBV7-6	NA	CTSSTGGYGYTF
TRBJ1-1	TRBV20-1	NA	CSPRGPGQGALEAFF
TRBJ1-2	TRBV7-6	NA	CASSFRDRDGYTF
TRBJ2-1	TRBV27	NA	CASSLISGGVNEQFF
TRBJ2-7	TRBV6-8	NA	CAGSYSVGYEQYF
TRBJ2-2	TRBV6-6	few	CASSPGSGGVGELFF
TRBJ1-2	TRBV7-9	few	CASSLAGTGDGYGYTF
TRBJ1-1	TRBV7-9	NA	CASSSTAGRVNTEAFF
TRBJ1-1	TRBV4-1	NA	CASSHYVLGEGDTEAFF
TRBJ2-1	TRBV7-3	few	CASSLILGTGTNNEQFF
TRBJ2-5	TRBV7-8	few	CASSLAPGTSGGTNIETQYF
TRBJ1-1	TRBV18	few	CASSRRDRSGSEAFF
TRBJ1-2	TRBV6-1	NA	CASSELGSIFGYTF
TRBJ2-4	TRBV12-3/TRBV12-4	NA	CASSDARTGKNIQYF
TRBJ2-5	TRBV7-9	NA	CASTPDRQETQYF
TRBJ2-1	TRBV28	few	CASSGPRGAGYNEQFF
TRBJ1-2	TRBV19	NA	CASSIDVTPQRSAGYTF
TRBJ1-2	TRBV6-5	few	CASSHEPGLTNYGYTF
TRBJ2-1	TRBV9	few	CASRPGQFF
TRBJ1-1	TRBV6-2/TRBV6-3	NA	CASSYPRTEAFF
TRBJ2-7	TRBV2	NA	CASRGVEQYF
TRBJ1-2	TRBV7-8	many	CASSLISNYGYTF
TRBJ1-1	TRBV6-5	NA	CASSPTRSGVPEAFF
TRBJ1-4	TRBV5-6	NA	CASSSAGANEKLFF